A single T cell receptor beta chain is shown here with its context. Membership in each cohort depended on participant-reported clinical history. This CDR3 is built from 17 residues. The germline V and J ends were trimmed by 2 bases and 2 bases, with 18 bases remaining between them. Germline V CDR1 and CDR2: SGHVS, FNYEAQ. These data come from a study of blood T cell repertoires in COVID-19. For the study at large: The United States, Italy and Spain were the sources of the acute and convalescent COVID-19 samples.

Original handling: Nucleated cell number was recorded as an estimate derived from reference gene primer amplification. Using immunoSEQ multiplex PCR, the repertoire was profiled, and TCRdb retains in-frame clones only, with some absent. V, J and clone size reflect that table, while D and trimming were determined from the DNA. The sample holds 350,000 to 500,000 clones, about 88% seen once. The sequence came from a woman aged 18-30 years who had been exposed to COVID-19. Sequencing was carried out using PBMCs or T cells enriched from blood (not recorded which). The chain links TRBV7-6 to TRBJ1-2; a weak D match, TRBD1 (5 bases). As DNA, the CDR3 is TGTGCCAGCAGCTTACAGGGTCAGGGATTTGGAAACTATGGCTACACCTTC. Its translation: CASSLQGQGFGNYGYTF.